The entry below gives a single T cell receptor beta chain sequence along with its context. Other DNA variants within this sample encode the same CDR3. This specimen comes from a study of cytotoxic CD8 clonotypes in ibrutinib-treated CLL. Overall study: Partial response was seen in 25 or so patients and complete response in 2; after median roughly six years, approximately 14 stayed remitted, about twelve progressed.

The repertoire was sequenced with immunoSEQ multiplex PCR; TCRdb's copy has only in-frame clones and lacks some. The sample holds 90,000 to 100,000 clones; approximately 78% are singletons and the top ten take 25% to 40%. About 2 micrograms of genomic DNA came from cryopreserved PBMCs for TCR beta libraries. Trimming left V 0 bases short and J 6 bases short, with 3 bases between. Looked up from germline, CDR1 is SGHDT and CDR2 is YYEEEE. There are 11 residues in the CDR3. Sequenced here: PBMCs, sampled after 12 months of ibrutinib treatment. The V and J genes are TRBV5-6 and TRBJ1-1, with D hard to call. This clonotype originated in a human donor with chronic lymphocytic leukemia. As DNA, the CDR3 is TGTGCCAGCAGCTTGGGGCCTGAAGCTTTCTTT. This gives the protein CASSLGPEAFF.